One sample yielded the 29 T cell receptor beta chains listed below, sequenced in a study of T cells in Graves' hyperthyroidism and ophthalmopathy. Amplification of TCR beta CDR3 regions was performed using RNA transcripts as template. TCR CDR3 underwent first-round RT-PCR with the HTBI primer set. TCRdb independently ran MiXCR on the multiplex PCR reads; one entry per CDR3 protein. This sample carries roughly 570,000 distinct CDR3 sequences, roughly 14% of them seen once, and the ten largest clones take around 7.8%. Material for sequencing was blood. The receptors were gathered from a woman in her twenties or thirties with Graves' hyperthyroidism.

A few counts support this clonotype. The chain combines TRBV29-1 with TRBJ2-6; 12 bases align to TRBD2. V was clipped by 0 bases and J by 0 bases; unmatched bases: 9. Germline CDR1 is SQVTM and CDR2 is ANQGSEA. This CDR3 is built from 20 residues. The CDR3 DNA reads as TGCAGCGTTGAAGAGAGACCAGGACTAGCGGGACACTCTGGGGCCAACGTCCTGACTTTC. It is translated as CSVEERPGLAGHSGANVLTF.

This clonotype has only a few counts. The chain employs TRBV12-3 or TRBV12-4 and TRBJ1-4, with D unclear. The CDR3 runs 13 residues. The V and J ends lost 8 bases and 5 bases respectively, with 12 bases between them. The CDR3 bases are TGTGCCAGCCGGGAGGACCTCAATGAAAAACTGTTTTTT. It specifies CASREDLNEKLFF.

This clonotype was recorded many times. This chain joins TRBV11-2 and TRBJ2-2; 7 nucleotides agree with TRBD2. Germline V gene sequence: CDR1 SGHAT, CDR2 FQNNGV. The CDR3 covers 13 residues. With V trimmed by 5 bases and J by 5 bases, 2 bases remained unmatched. DNA of the CDR3: TGTGCCAGCAGCACACTAGCGACCGGGGAGCTGTTTTTT. It yields the protein CASSTLATGELFF.

This clonotype occurred once. A much bigger clone sits one base away, suggesting this may be a read error. The chain joins TRBV7-9 to TRBJ2-2; the match to TRBD1 covers 7 bases. Looked up from germline, CDR1 is SEHNR and CDR2 is FQNEAQ (reference sequence). The CDR3 spans 16 residues. Here the CDR3 DNA reads TGTGCCAGCAGCTTAGCGGCGACAGGGAACAGCGGGGAGCTGTTTTTT. Translating gives CASSLAATGNSGELFF. Supplemented by reference TRBV7-9 and TRBJ2-2, the full variable domain reads DTGVSQNPRHKITKRGQNVTFRCDPISEHNRLYWYRQTLGQGPEFLTYFQNEAQLEKSRLLSDRFSAERPKGSFSTLEIQRTEQGDSAMYLCASSLAATGNSGELFFGEGSRLTVL.

This clonotype was seen at least ten times. The CDR3 DNA reads TGTGCCAGCAGGCTAGCGTTTAGCTCCTACGAGCAGTACTTC. Protein sequence: CASRLAFSSYEQYF. The J gene is TRBJ2-7, the V gene TRBV7-2, with D perhaps matching TRBD2 (6 bases). Germline loops: CDR1 SGHTA, CDR2 FQGNSA. The V gene lost 6 bases and the J gene lost 0 bases, with 12 bases spanning the gap. The CDR3 runs to 14 residues.

This clonotype showed up just once. The gene calls are TRBV4-3 and TRBJ1-4; D perhaps matches TRBD1 (5 bases). Germline V lookup: CDR1 LGHNA, CDR2 YSLEER. Trimming cost V 5 bases and J 8 bases, with 15 bases left between them. There are 14 residues in the CDR3. CDR3 region: CASSSSRDGEKLFF. The CDR3 coding sequence is TGCGCCAGCAGCTCATCCAGGGATGGAGAAAAACTGTTTTTT.

This clonotype was counted a few times. The V gene is TRBV9, the J gene TRBJ2-7; either TRBD1 or TRBD2 may fit D (6 bases each). The CDR3 has 17 amino acids. Germline V gene data show CDR1 as SGDLS and CDR2 as YYNGEE. V gave up 4 bases and J gave up 3 bases, with 23 bases separating them. The chain's CDR3 is CASSPGRGGRSFYEQYF. The CDR3 DNA follows: TGTGCCAGCAGCCCGGGCCGTGGGGGGCGCTCCTTCTACGAGCAGTACTTC. Full variable domain (remainder filled in from reference TRBV9 and TRBJ2-7): DSGVTQTPKHLITATGQRVTLRCSPRSGDLSVYWYQQSLDQGLQFLIQYYNGEERAKGNILERFSAQQFPDLHSELNLSSLELGDSALYFCASSPGRGGRSFYEQYFGPGTRLTVT.

This clonotype was seen a handful of times. J is TRBJ1-2 and V is TRBV13; D might be TRBD1 (5 bases). V lost 5 bases and J 3 bases, leaving 22 bases between the germline ends. The CDR3 consists of 17 residues. Germline loops: CDR1 PRHDT, CDR2 FYEKMQ (reference sequence). The CDR3 nucleotides read TGTGCCAGCAGCCGGCTTTCCAGTTGGGGGGTTGACTATGGCTACACCTTC. The encoded protein is CASSRLSSWGVDYGYTF.

The chain combines TRBV4-2 with TRBJ1-5, with D perhaps matching TRBD1 (5 bases). The CDR3 is made up of 15 amino acids. Looked up from germline, CDR1 is LGHNA and CDR2 is YNFKEQ. Trimming cost V 1 base and J 2 bases, with 9 bases left between them. The CDR3 is CASSQVGTGNQPQHF. CDR3 bases: TGTGCCAGCAGCCAAGTCGGGACGGGCAATCAGCCCCAGCATTTT.

At least ten counts were recorded for this clonotype. V gene TRBV20-1 combines with J gene TRBJ1-6; the D is unclear. Germline CDR1 is DFQATT and CDR2 is SNEGSKA (reference sequence). This CDR3 contains 14 residues. V shed 1 base and J shed 10 bases, with 14 bases lying between them. This CDR3 is CSARAAGVASPLHF. CDR3 nucleotides: TGCAGTGCTAGAGCGGCCGGGGTAGCATCACCCCTCCACTTT.

The table lists this clonotype with a few counts. The genes are TRBV6-1 and TRBJ2-6; D unclear. V lost 6 bases to trimming and J lost 2 bases, with 17 bases between them. Germline V gene data show CDR1 as MNHNS and CDR2 as SASEGT. This CDR3 has 17 amino acids. The CDR3 DNA follows: TGTGCCAGCAGCTTAGACCCTTCCCCCCCTGGGGCCAACGTCCTGACTTTC. It specifies CASSLDPSPPGANVLTF.

This clonotype occurred once. It may be a read error: a sequence one base away is much more abundant. The V gene is TRBV6-5, the J gene TRBJ2-6, with D unresolved. The CDR3 is 17 amino acids. Germline-derived CDR1 and CDR2 are MNHEY and SVGAGI. CDR3 in DNA: TGTGCCATCAGTTACGGTTCCGGAGTCTCTGGGGCCAACGTCCTGACTTTC. This gives the protein CAISYGSGVSGANVLTF.

This clonotype was recorded at least ten times. This rearrangement joins TRBV6-2 or TRBV6-3 to TRBJ2-7; a weak D match, TRBD2 (5 bases). The germline CDR1 and CDR2 sequences are MNHEY and SVGEGT. Between the trimmed V and J ends, which lost 7 bases and 3 bases, there was a span of 16 bases. The CDR3 loop spans 14 amino acids. In nucleotides, the CDR3 is TGTGCCAGCAAATTAGCGCCCGAATACTACGAGCAGTACTTC. Translating it yields CASKLAPEYYEQYF.

There are many counts of this clonotype. This chain connects TRBV18 to TRBJ1-5; weak D call: TRBD1 (6 bases). This CDR3 is 14 amino acids long. Per the germline V gene, CDR1 is KGHSH and CDR2 is LQKENI. Between the trimmed V and J ends, which lost 4 bases and 5 bases, there was a span of 12 bases. CDR3 sequence reads: CASSQTGRDQPQHF. Here the CDR3 DNA reads TGTGCCAGCTCACAAACAGGGAGGGATCAGCCCCAGCATTTT.

This clonotype occurred many times. The CDR3 nucleotides read TGTGCCAGCAGCCTCCGGGCAGGACAGGGCGGGTCCGAGCAGTACTTC. Its translation is CASSLRAGQGGSEQYF. The chain joins TRBV3-1 to TRBJ2-7, with 8 nucleotides matching TRBD1. CDR3 length: 16 residues. Germline V gene lookup returns CDR1 LGHDT and CDR2 YNNKEL (reference sequence). The V and J ends lost 4 bases and 6 bases, in that order; junction bases with no gene match: 14.

In its sample, this clonotype was seen a few times. This sequence joins TRBV27 and TRBJ2-4; D call uncertain. Germline V gene data show CDR1 as MNHEY and CDR2 as SMNVEV (reference sequence). The CDR3 loop spans 15 amino acids. The ends were cut back, 2 bases at V and 13 bases at J, with 21 bases in the middle. This CDR3 is CASSLSAAIKQPQYF. In DNA form, the CDR3 reads TGTGCCAGCAGTTTAAGCGCAGCAATCAAACAACCGCAGTACTTC.

This clonotype was recorded a few times. The chain joins TRBV7-2 to TRBJ1-6; D uncertain. Germline CDR1 reads SGHTA; CDR2 reads FQGNSA. CDR3 length: 12 amino acids. Trimming pared 7 bases from V and 8 bases from J, leaving 9 bases between. CDR3 sequence: CASTTTHSPLHF. In DNA, the CDR3 is TGTGCCAGCACTACAACCCATTCACCCCTCCACTTT.

This clonotype was observed many times. The chain combines TRBV2 with TRBJ2-7; 8 positions match TRBD2. The CDR3 spans 13 residues. CDR1 and CDR2 from the germline V gene are SNHLY and FYNNEI. J gave up 6 bases and V 1 base, and 2 bases lay outside the gene matches. The CDR3 reads CASSEVREGEQYF. The CDR3 bases are TGTGCCAGCAGTGAAGTCCGGGAGGGCGAGCAGTACTTC.

On this clonotype: A read error may explain this, as a much larger clone is one base away. CDR3 coding DNA: TGCGGCGTTGAGACAGGGACCTACAATGAGCAGTTCTTC. Translating gives CGVETGTYNEQFF. This rearrangement joins TRBV29-1 to TRBJ2-1, with 7 positions matching TRBD1. The CDR3 sequence is 13 residues long. Per the germline V gene, CDR1 is SQVTM and CDR2 is ANQGSEA.

In this sample, this clonotype turned up a few times. The genes are TRBV6-1 and TRBJ2-7; 12 nucleotides line up with TRBD1. Germline CDR1 MNHNS, CDR2 SASEGT. V dropped 6 bases and J dropped 0; count of bases not matched to a gene: 3. The CDR3 is 15 residues long. This CDR3 reads CASRTGQGASYEQYF. CDR3 DNA sequence: TGTGCCAGCAGAACGGGACAGGGGGCCTCCTACGAGCAGTACTTC.

Ten or more counts support this clonotype. V gene TRBV13 combines with J gene TRBJ2-1, with D perhaps TRBD2 (5 bases). V was cut by 6 bases and J by 4 bases, with 10 bases left in between. The germline V gene has CDR1 PRHDT and CDR2 FYEKMQ (reference sequence). This CDR3 contains 13 residues. The CDR3 DNA follows: TGTGCCAGCAGACGGACTTCGTACAATGAGCAGTTCTTC. Translated: CASRRTSYNEQFF.

This clonotype has a handful of counts. V and J are TRBV19 and TRBJ2-3; 9 bases align to TRBD2. The CDR3 is 16 amino acids. The V gene end was trimmed by 5 bases and the J gene end by 6 bases; junction bases not matched to a gene: 12. CDR1 and CDR2 (germline): LNHDA, SQIVND (reference sequence). The CDR3 DNA follows: TGTGCCAGTAGTCTGGGACTAGCAAAGTACTACGATACGCAGTATTTT. Its protein product is CASSLGLAKYYDTQYF.

This clonotype was recorded at least ten times. The rearrangement links TRBV20-1 to TRBJ1-1, with D perhaps TRBD1 (6 bases). Germline CDR1 and CDR2: DFQATT and SNEGSKA (reference sequence). V lost 5 bases, J lost 2 bases, and 15 bases lay in between. The CDR3 consists of 14 residues. In nucleotides, the CDR3 is TGCAGTGCTGGGGACACCGCTGGCAACACTGAAGCTTTCTTT. Translated, it gives CSAGDTAGNTEAFF.

This clonotype was detected many times. The genes are TRBV11-2 and TRBJ2-5; TRBD2 might be the D (5 bases). The ends were cut back, 5 bases at V and 5 bases at J, with 15 bases in the middle. Looked up from germline, CDR1 is SGHAT and CDR2 is FQNNGV. The CDR3 totals 14 residues. The CDR3 DNA is TGTGCCAGCAGCCCGAGGGTGGTTGGGGAGACCCAGTACTTC. It yields the protein CASSPRVVGETQYF.

Only one count was recorded for this clonotype. The CDR3 region is CASTAGTGELFF. CDR3 bases: TGTGCCAGCACCGCCGGCACCGGGGAGCTGTTTTTT. The V gene is TRBV9, the J gene TRBJ2-2, with D unclear. V lost 6 bases and J lost 4, with 7 bases in between. The germline gives CDR1 SGDLS, CDR2 YYNGEE. There are 12 residues in the CDR3. The full variable domain, with the rest looked up from reference TRBV9 and TRBJ2-2, is DSGVTQTPKHLITATGQRVTLRCSPRSGDLSVYWYQQSLDQGLQFLIQYYNGEERAKGNILERFSAQQFPDLHSELNLSSLELGDSALYFCASTAGTGELFFGEGSRLTVL.

This clonotype was recorded many times. This chain links TRBV7-9 with TRBJ2-5; the D gene is possibly TRBD2 (5 bases). This CDR3 is 13 amino acids long. CDR1 SEHNR and CDR2 FQNEAQ come from the germline V gene (reference sequence). Trimming cost V 5 bases and J 5 bases, with 12 bases left between them. Here the CDR3 reads CASSVLERETQYF. In DNA, the CDR3 is TGTGCCAGCAGCGTACTAGAGCGGGAGACCCAGTACTTC. Full variable domain (missing parts from reference TRBV7-9 and TRBJ2-5): DTGVSQNPRHKITKRGQNVTFRCDPISEHNRLYWYRQTLGQGPEFLTYFQNEAQLEKSRLLSDRFSAERPKGSFSTLEIQRTEQGDSAMYLCASSVLERETQYFGPGTRLLVL.

This clonotype was counted only a few times. One end of the junction varies from germline; a read error may be responsible. The V gene is TRBV5-1, the J gene TRBJ1-1; possible D gene TRBD1, 5 bases. Germline V gene sequence: CDR1 SGHRS, CDR2 YFSETQ. The length of the CDR3 is 13 residues. The CDR3 spells CASSMTVNAEAFF. The CDR3 coding sequence is TGCGCCAGCAGCATGACAGTGAACGCTGAAGCTTTCTTT.

The genes are TRBV5-8 and TRBJ2-7; 10 bases fit TRBD2. The CDR3 contains 16 residues. Losses at the gene ends were 6 bases for V and 7 bases for J; bases not matched to a gene: 16. CDR1 SGHTS and CDR2 YDEGEE come from the germline V gene. Here the CDR3 reads CASIPGGASGGNEQYF. CDR3 DNA sequence: TGTGCCAGCATTCCTGGCGGGGCTAGCGGGGGCAATGAGCAGTACTTC.

This clonotype was observed a single time. A much larger clone differs from this one at a single base, so this may be a read error. The V and J genes are TRBV4-3 and TRBJ2-3, with a weak D call TRBD1 (5 bases). Trimming pared 1 base from V and 0 bases from J, leaving 14 bases between. CDR1 and CDR2 (germline): LGHNA, YSLEER. This CDR3 spans 17 amino acids. The CDR3 region has the DNA TGCGCCAGCAGCCAAGTCCTAGGGGAAGTTAGCACAGATACGCAGTATTTT. This translates into CASSQVLGEVSTDTQYF.